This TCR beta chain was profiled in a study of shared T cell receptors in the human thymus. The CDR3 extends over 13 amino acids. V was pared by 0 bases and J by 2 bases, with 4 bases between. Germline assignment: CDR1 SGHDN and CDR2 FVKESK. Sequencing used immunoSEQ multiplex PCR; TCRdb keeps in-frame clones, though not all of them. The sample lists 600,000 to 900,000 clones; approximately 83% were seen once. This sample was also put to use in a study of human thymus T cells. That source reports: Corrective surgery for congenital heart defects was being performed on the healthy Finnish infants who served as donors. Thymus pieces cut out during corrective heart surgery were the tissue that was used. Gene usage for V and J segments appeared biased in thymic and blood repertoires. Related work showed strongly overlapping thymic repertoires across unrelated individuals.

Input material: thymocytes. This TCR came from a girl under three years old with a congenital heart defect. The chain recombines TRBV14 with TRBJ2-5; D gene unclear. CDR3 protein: CASSQELQETQYF. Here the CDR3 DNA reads TGTGCCAGCAGCCAAGAACTACAAGAGACCCAGTACTTC.